This passage covers 18 T cell receptor beta chains from one sample sequenced in a study of blood T cell repertoires in COVID-19. Clones were sequenced by immunoSEQ multiplex PCR, and TCRdb holds only the in-frame ones, with some missing. Among over 70,000 clones listed, 70% to 90% were seen once. The sequenced sample consisted of peripheral blood. All receptors derive from a man between 60 and 70 years old with COVID-19, enrolled during active disease.

The table lists this clone with a count of one. V and J are TRBV6-5 and TRBJ1-2; 7 bases are shared with TRBD1. Germline V CDR1 and CDR2: MNHEY, SVGAGI. This CDR3 is 15 amino acids long. Trimming removed 0 bases from V and 5 bases from J; junction bases left unmatched: 6. CDR3 sequence (DNA): TGTGCCAGCAGTTACTCGAGGGGGCAGGGGTATGGCTACACCTTC. It is translated as CASSYSRGQGYGYTF.

The V gene is TRBV5-1, the J gene TRBJ2-5, with unresolved D. This CDR3 comprises 13 residues. The ends were cut back, 4 bases at V and 5 bases at J, with 12 bases in the middle. Germline assignment: CDR1 SGHRS and CDR2 YFSETQ. The CDR3 sequence is CASSLVPRETQYF. Written as DNA, the CDR3 is TGCGCCAGCAGCCTGGTCCCCCGTGAGACCCAGTACTTC.

The genes are TRBV12-3 or TRBV12-4 and TRBJ1-5, with D unresolved. Trimming left V 6 bases short and J 10 bases short, with 16 bases between. This CDR3 is built from 13 residues. In DNA, the CDR3 is TGTGCCAGCAGACTCGTAGAAGAGGGACCCCAGCATTTT. Encoded protein: CASRLVEEGPQHF.

This clone has a handful of counts. The V and J genes are TRBV7-2 and TRBJ2-7; no firm D call. CDR1 SGHTA and CDR2 FQGNSA come from the germline V gene. This CDR3 has 14 amino acids. Trimming left V 5 bases short and J 0 bases short, with 11 bases between. This CDR3 is CASSTRLDSYEQYF. The CDR3 nucleotides read TGTGCCAGCAGCACCCGACTGGACTCCTACGAGCAGTACTTC.

The chain carries TRBV5-5 and TRBJ2-7; 9 bases agree with TRBD2. Germline assignment: CDR1 SGHKS and CDR2 YYEKEE (reference sequence). The J segment lost 1 base and the V segment lost 0 bases, leaving 5 bases of the junction unmatched. The CDR3 runs to 16 residues. CDR3 sequence (DNA): TGTGCCAGCAGCTTGGAGGGTAGCGGGGGATCCTACGAGCAGTACTTC. Translated, it gives CASSLEGSGGSYEQYF.

The chain joins TRBV4-2 to TRBJ2-7; possibly TRBD1 for D (5 bases). V lost 0 bases, J lost 0 bases, and 15 bases lay in between. The CDR3 length is 17 residues. Germline V gene lookup returns CDR1 LGHNA and CDR2 YNFKEQ. The CDR3 sequence is CASSQEPRGISSYEQYF. CDR3 nucleotides: TGTGCCAGCAGCCAAGAACCAAGGGGCATCAGCTCCTACGAGCAGTACTTC.

The chain is built from TRBV5-1 and TRBJ2-1; a weak D match, TRBD2 (6 bases). Germline-derived CDR1 and CDR2 are SGHRS and YFSETQ. The CDR3 runs 16 residues. Trimming shortened V by 4 bases and J by 9 bases, and 23 bases separated the two germline ends. The CDR3 region is CASSDITEGRVGEQFF. The CDR3 DNA reads TGCGCCAGCAGCGACATTACGGAGGGCCGGGTGGGTGAGCAGTTCTTC.

The V call is TRBV10-3, the J call TRBJ1-2; TRBD1 matches 8 bases. CDR3 length: 15 residues. After removal of 4 bases from V and 4 bases from J, the junction contained 8 bases not matched to a gene. Germline V gives CDR1 ENHRY, CDR2 SYGVKD. In DNA, the CDR3 is TGTGCCATCAGTGTCCAGGACAGGGAGACCTATGGCTACACCTTC. Translation: CAISVQDRETYGYTF.

The chain uses TRBV5-1 and TRBJ2-1; D might be TRBD1 (5 bases). There are 14 residues in the CDR3. V gave up 0 bases and J gave up 8 bases, with 12 bases separating them. The germline gives CDR1 SGHRS, CDR2 YFSETQ. CDR3: CASSLAAGSHEQFF. The CDR3 DNA sequence: TGCGCCAGCAGCTTGGCGGCAGGGTCACATGAGCAGTTCTTC.

This clone was recorded once. The rearrangement links TRBV19 to TRBJ2-7; TRBD1 matches 8 bases. Germline loops: CDR1 LNHDA, CDR2 SQIVND (reference sequence). Unmatched junction bases numbered 4, after V lost 1 base and J lost 2 bases. The CDR3 has 15 residues. CDR3: CASSIGMTGAYEQYF. DNA of the CDR3: TGTGCCAGTAGTATAGGAATGACAGGGGCCTACGAGCAGTACTTC.

The CDR3 nucleotides are TGCGCCAGCAGCTTTGACAGAAGCTCCTACGAGCAGTACTTC. Encoded protein: CASSFDRSSYEQYF. The J gene is TRBJ2-7, the V gene TRBV5-1, with D possibly TRBD1 on 5 matching bases. V shed 2 bases and J shed 0 bases, with 9 bases lying between them. The CDR3 is made up of 14 amino acids. Germline-derived CDR1 and CDR2 are SGHRS and YFSETQ. Variable domain in full (rest from reference TRBV5-1 and TRBJ2-7): KAGVTQTPRYLIKTRGQQVTLSCSPISGHRSVSWYQQTPGQGLQFLFEYFSETQRNKGNFPGRFSGRQFSNSRSEMNVSTLELGDSALYLCASSFDRSSYEQYFGPGTRLTVT.

V gene TRBV19 combines with J gene TRBJ1-5; D gene unclear. Per germline, CDR1 LNHDA and CDR2 SQIVND (reference sequence). The CDR3 totals 15 residues. V was cut by 5 bases and J by 0 bases, with 11 bases left in between. This CDR3 is CASSLEAYSNQPQHF. The CDR3 nucleotides are TGTGCCAGTAGTTTGGAGGCCTATAGCAATCAGCCCCAGCATTTT. Variable domain in full (rest from reference TRBV19 and TRBJ1-5): DGGITQSPKYLFRKEGQNVTLSCEQNLNHDAMYWYRQDPGQGLRLIYYSQIVNDFQKGDIAEGYSVSREKKESFPLTVTSAQKNPTAFYLCASSLEAYSNQPQHFGDGTRLSIL.

The chain recombines TRBV30 with TRBJ2-7, with D possibly being TRBD2 (6 bases). V lost 5 bases and J 6 bases, leaving 14 bases between the germline ends. This CDR3 is built from 12 residues. Germline V CDR1 and CDR2: GTSNPN, SVGIG (reference sequence). The DNA for the CDR3 is TGTGCCTGGGCTTTAGGAGGGTTCGAGCAGTACTTC. Its protein is CAWALGGFEQYF.

V gene TRBV9 combines with J gene TRBJ2-7, with a possible D match to TRBD1 (6 bases). V was shortened by 0 bases and J by 2 bases, with 12 bases between the two germline ends. From germline, CDR1 is SGDLS and CDR2 YYNGEE. The CDR3 totals 15 residues. This CDR3 reads CASSVAAQGTYEQYF. Here the CDR3 DNA reads TGTGCCAGCAGCGTAGCTGCCCAGGGGACCTACGAGCAGTACTTC.

The rearrangement joins TRBV11-2 to TRBJ1-4, with 9 bases identical to TRBD1. The CDR3 sequence is 16 residues long. J lost 4 bases, V lost 5 bases, and 8 bases had no gene match. The germline V gene has CDR1 SGHAT and CDR2 FQNNGV. CDR3 DNA: TGTGCCAGCAGCCCGGAGACAGGGGGGCTTAATGAAAAACTGTTTTTT. Translating it yields CASSPETGGLNEKLFF.

This clone was picked up a small number of times. The chain carries TRBV7-3 and TRBJ1-2, with TRBD1 matching over 7 bases. J gave up 5 bases and V 5 bases, and 5 bases lay outside the gene matches. The CDR3 sequence is 13 residues long. CDR1 and CDR2 (germline): SGHTA, FQGTGA. CDR3 in DNA: TGTGCCAGCAGCAGGGGGCAGCTTTATGGCTACACCTTC. This encodes CASSRGQLYGYTF.

The rearrangement uses TRBV3-1 (or the pseudogene TRBV3-2) and TRBJ1-1, with 7 bases fitting TRBD1. Losses at the gene ends were 1 base for V and 6 bases for J; bases not matched to a gene: 2. CDR1 LGHDT and CDR2 YNNKEL come from the germline V gene (reference sequence). The CDR3 is 13 amino acids. CDR3 amino acids: CASSQGGGSEAFF. The DNA for the CDR3 is TGTGCCAGCAGCCAAGGAGGGGGCTCTGAAGCTTTCTTT.

V usage is TRBV7-7 and J usage is TRBJ2-3, with 8 bases identical to TRBD1. CDR3 length equals 15 residues. J was trimmed by 0 bases and V by 6 bases; bases with no gene match: 5. CDR1 is SSHAT, CDR2 FNYEAQ, per germline (reference sequence). Here the CDR3 DNA reads TGTGCCAGCAGTACAGGGGGGAGTAGCACAGATACGCAGTATTTT. Translating gives CASSTGGSSTDTQYF.